This T cell receptor (beta chain) emerged from a study of T-cell reconstitution after alpha-beta-depleted transplantation in children (dated by TCRdb to between 2015 and 2016). Looking at the study overall: The study quantitatively tracked T-cell immune reconstitution after TCRalphabeta/CD19-depleted allogeneic hematopoietic cell transplantation in children using TCR repertoire profiling.

The receptor library was made with PCR. The sequencing machine was an Illumina HiSeq 2500. TCR libraries were prepared with molecular barcoding, using unique molecular identifiers to normalize TCRbeta repertoire quantification. The public reads were reanalyzed by TCRdb: fastp trimming at Q25, MiXCR alignment, in-frame beta chains only. CDR3 protein sequences are deduplicated, and each keeps its most common genes and DNA. This sample is represented by fewer than 550,000 distinct CDR3 sequences; roughly 10% of them were singletons. The ten largest clones represent 4.5% to 7% of the sample. The germline V gene (reference sequence) specifies DFQATT as CDR1 and SNEGSKA as CDR2. The CDR3 spans 16 residues, from the cysteine through the phenylalanine. The entry retains the CDR3 DNA only, 48 bases that are in frame from base 1. Germline trimming amounts to 1 base on V and 4 bases on J, with 11 as the count of junction bases outside the gene matches.

On this clonotype: Which antigen it targets is not known. Qualities for individual bases were not recorded, and no much larger clone is one base off.

This TCR derives from a human donor who donated a stem cell graft to a child with acute myeloid leukemia. This specimen consisted of PBMCs from the stem cell graft donor, obtained from the stem cell graft. Recombination linked TRBV20-1 to TRBJ2-7, and 9 bases in between align with TRBD1. The CDR3 in this case is CSARGDRVGIYYEQYF. In nucleotide form, the sequence is TGCAGTGCTAGAGGGGACAGGGTGGGGATATATTACGAGCAGTACTTC.